These T cell receptor beta chains were read from a single sample in a study of T-cell memory formation after mild COVID-19. TCRdb analysed the 5' RACE reads with MiXCR anew, one entry per CDR3 protein. The table records under 60,000 distinct CDR3 sequences, roughly 9% of them present only once. Input material: PBMCs or a T cell subset sorted from them (not recorded which). Receptor source: an adult woman who had mild COVID-19 (a few samples of this study predate the infection). Cell type and time point are not known. CDR3s include the opening cysteine and the closing phenylalanine or tryptophan. D genes are given only for firm matches. Not all rows give a size; the values are once, few, many and, for expanded clones, a class.

d_gene	abundance	j_gene	v_gene	CDR3aa	CDR3nt
.	.	TRBJ2-3	TRBV21-1	CASSSLSGGDTDTQYF	TGTGCCAGCAGCTCTCTTAGCGGGGGCGACACAGATACGCAGTATTTT
.	.	TRBJ2-1	TRBV7-9	CASSLRLRSSYNEQFF	TGTGCCAGCAGCTTACGACTCCGAAGCTCCTACAATGAGCAGTTCTTC
.	many	TRBJ2-3	TRBV12-3/TRBV12-4	CASSLSSPTDTQYF	TGTGCCAGCAGCCTCTCTTCCCCCACAGATACGCAGTATTTT
.	.	TRBJ2-1	TRBV7-9	CASSPANMDEQFF	TGTGCCAGCAGTCCGGCGAATATGGATGAGCAGTTCTTC
.	many	TRBJ1-1	TRBV10-3	CAISETVNTEAFF	TGTGCCATCAGTGAGACAGTGAACACTGAAGCTTTCTTT
.	.	TRBJ1-1	TRBV11-2	CASSTRVDTEAFF	TGTGCCAGCAGCACCAGGGTTGACACTGAAGCTTTCTTT
TRBD2	medium-sized	TRBJ2-1	TRBV6-4	CASSDSGGSNEQFF	TGTGCCAGCAGTGACTCCGGGGGGAGCAATGAGCAGTTCTTC
.	many	TRBJ2-4	TRBV7-2	CASSRQARAKNIQYF	TGTGCCAGCAGTCGGCAGGCCCGAGCCAAAAACATTCAGTACTTC
.	few	TRBJ1-1	TRBV11-2	CASSSGDGFTEAFF	TGTGCCAGCAGCTCCGGGGACGGGTTCACTGAAGCTTTCTTT
.	.	TRBJ2-2	TRBV7-7	CASSLTENTGELFF	TGTGCCAGCAGCTTAACGGAGAACACCGGGGAGCTGTTTTTT
.	.	TRBJ2-7	TRBV19	CASSADRPNGEQYF	TGTGCCAGTAGTGCTGACAGGCCGAATGGCGAGCAGTACTTC
.	.	TRBJ2-3	TRBV4-2	CASSQDGGGRTTDTQYF	TGTGCCAGCAGCCAAGACGGAGGGGGGAGGACAACAGATACGCAGTATTTT
.	few	TRBJ1-3	TRBV20-1	CSARSTVFGNTIYF	TGCAGTGCTAGGTCGACAGTGTTTGGAAACACCATATATTTT
TRBD1	many	TRBJ2-3	TRBV12-3/TRBV12-4	CASSLGDSLTDTQYF	TGTGCCAGCAGTTTAGGGGACAGTCTCACAGATACGCAGTATTTT
TRBD1	.	TRBJ1-4	TRBV6-5	CASSSDRGRGFATNEKLFF	TGTGCCAGCAGCTCTGACAGGGGGCGAGGATTTGCAACTAATGAAAAACTGTTTTTT
.	.	TRBJ2-1	TRBV4-1	CASSPLPEAYNEQFF	TGCGCCAGCAGCCCCCTCCCTGAAGCCTACAATGAGCAGTTCTTC
.	many	TRBJ1-3	TRBV12-3/TRBV12-4	CASRSQASGNTIYF	TGTGCCAGCAGGAGTCAGGCCTCTGGAAACACCATATATTTT
TRBD2	few	TRBJ2-1	TRBV29-1	CSVVSTSGRGYNEQFF	TGCAGCGTTGTATCCACTAGCGGGAGAGGCTACAATGAGCAGTTCTTC
.	medium-sized	TRBJ2-5	TRBV20-1	CSTFQETQYF	TGCAGTACGTTTCAAGAGACCCAGTACTTC
.	.	TRBJ2-7	TRBV28	CAVGDTYEQYF	TGTGCCGTCGGGGACACCTACGAGCAGTACTTC
.	many	TRBJ2-1	TRBV7-7	CASSLTAGNSGEQFF	TGTGCCAGCAGCTTAACTGCGGGGAATTCTGGTGAGCAGTTCTTC
.	many	TRBJ2-1	TRBV6-2/TRBV6-3	CASSLTASGFDEQFF	TGTGCCAGCAGCCTCACAGCGTCTGGGTTCGATGAGCAGTTCTTC
.	.	TRBJ1-1	TRBV27	CASSLDRRGTEAFF	TGTGCCAGCAGTTTAGACAGGCGGGGGACTGAAGCTTTCTTT
.	.	TRBJ1-2	TRBV12-3/TRBV12-4	CASSPGQFSNYGYTF	TGTGCCAGCAGTCCAGGACAGTTTTCTAACTATGGCTACACCTTC
.	.	TRBJ1-4	TRBV7-2	CASSPEGLKGEKLFF	TGTGCCAGCAGCCCCGAGGGGCTTAAGGGTGAAAAACTGTTTTTT
.	many	TRBJ2-5	TRBV5-1	CASSWGLFGTQETQYF	TGCGCCAGCAGCTGGGGCCTTTTCGGGACCCAAGAGACCCAGTACTTC
.	.	TRBJ1-5	TRBV10-3	CAISVRGGDQPQHF	TGTGCCATCAGTGTGAGGGGAGGAGATCAGCCCCAGCATTTT
TRBD1	many	TRBJ2-7	TRBV7-6	CASSLAGTGYAYEQYF	TGTGCCAGCAGCTTAGCTGGGACAGGGTATGCCTACGAGCAGTACTTC
.	few	TRBJ2-1	TRBV2	CASRRSSSYNEQFF	TGTGCCAGCCGTCGGTCGAGCTCCTACAATGAGCAGTTCTTC
TRBD2	many	TRBJ2-2	TRBV20-1	CSAPSSGSGTGELFF	TGCAGTGCTCCTTCTAGCGGGAGTGGCACCGGGGAGCTGTTTTTT
.	.	TRBJ1-1	TRBV18	CASSPWGINTEAFF	TGTGCCAGCTCACCATGGGGGATCAACACTGAAGCTTTCTTT
.	.	TRBJ1-5	TRBV20-1	CSARDLSTGDNQPQHF	TGCAGTGCTAGAGACCTATCGACAGGCGACAATCAGCCCCAGCATTTT
.	many	TRBJ2-2	TRBV29-1	CSVEEIGGELFF	TGCAGCGTTGAAGAGATCGGCGGGGAGCTGTTTTTT
.	many	TRBJ1-1	TRBV20-1	CSASRNEAFF	TGCAGTGCTAGTCGGAATGAAGCTTTCTTT
TRBD1	few	TRBJ2-2	TRBV24-1	CATARDSPNTGELFF	TGTGCCACCGCTCGGGACAGCCCGAACACCGGGGAGCTGTTTTTT
.	few	TRBJ2-6	TRBV28	CASSFPGQGRSGANVLTF	TGTGCCAGCAGTTTCCCTGGGCAGGGACGCTCTGGGGCCAACGTCCTGACTTTC
.	.	TRBJ1-2	TRBV20-1	CSAQGTNYGYTF	TGCAGTGCTCAGGGGACTAACTATGGCTACACCTTC
.	.	TRBJ1-1	TRBV13	CASSPSTAEAFF	TGTGCCAGCAGCCCAAGTACGGCTGAAGCTTTCTTT
TRBD2	.	TRBJ2-5	TRBV2	CASSGGTSGLQETQYF	TGTGCCAGCAGTGGAGGGACTAGCGGATTGCAAGAGACCCAGTACTTC
.	few	TRBJ2-4	TRBV7-7	CASSLGQAARGIQYF	TGTGCTAGCAGCCTCGGGCAGGCGGCGCGGGGCATTCAGTACTTC
TRBD1	.	TRBJ1-2	TRBV6-5	CASRGTGSLSGYTF	TGTGCCAGCAGAGGGACAGGGTCCCTTAGTGGCTACACCTTC
TRBD1	few	TRBJ1-5	TRBV6-2/TRBV6-3	CASSETDRGDGANQPQHF	TGTGCCAGCTCGGAGACGGACAGGGGTGACGGGGCAAATCAGCCCCAGCATTTT
.	.	TRBJ2-7	TRBV5-8	CASSLDREFYEQYF	TGTGCCAGCAGCTTGGACAGGGAGTTCTACGAGCAGTACTTC
TRBD2	.	TRBJ2-7	TRBV20-1	CSAEGTSGTYEQYF	TGCAGTGCCGAAGGGACTAGCGGGACCTACGAGCAGTACTTC
.	.	TRBJ1-3	TRBV3-1	CASSQAWGGSGNTIYF	TGTGCCAGCAGCCAAGCGTGGGGCGGCTCTGGAAACACCATATATTTT
TRBD2	.	TRBJ2-7	TRBV7-2	CASSLVGLAGGPEQYF	TGTGCCAGCAGCTTAGTCGGGCTAGCGGGAGGGCCCGAGCAGTACTTC
TRBD2	many	TRBJ2-6	TRBV6-2/TRBV6-3	CASSFLAGASGANVLTF	TGTGCCAGCAGTTTTCTAGCGGGTGCCTCTGGGGCCAACGTCCTGACTTTC
.	.	TRBJ2-5	TRBV7-2	CASSPNGLQETQYF	TGTGCCAGCAGCCCTAACGGACTTCAAGAGACCCAGTACTTC
.	.	TRBJ2-7	TRBV15	CATSRRERPSQYF	TGTGCCACCTCACGGCGGGAAAGGCCCTCGCAGTACTTC
.	.	TRBJ2-7	TRBV6-2/TRBV6-3	CASSWGGYEQYF	TGTGCCAGCAGTTGGGGTGGATACGAGCAGTACTTC
.	.	TRBJ2-7	TRBV4-1	CASSQDFLAGGWFHSSYEQYF	TGCGCCAGCAGCCAAGATTTTTTAGCAGGTGGATGGTTTCATAGCTCCTACGAGCAGTACTTC